Below, one T cell receptor beta chain is given with its context. Its specificity is not known. This entry belongs to a study of siplizumab effects on memory and regulatory T cells. Broader study findings: Sequences that were alloreactive and traceable to unstimulated CD4+ memory cells were significantly reduced by siplizumab.

The germline V gene has CDR1 SGHTA and CDR2 FQGNSA. The CDR3 spans 16 residues. V was pared by 5 bases and J by 2 bases, with 7 bases of the junction left unmatched. Sequenced by immunoSEQ multiplex PCR; TCRdb stores in-frame clones only, minus some. The sample yields about 100,000 clones, about 90% seen once. The chain recombines TRBV7-2 with TRBJ2-3; 10 nucleotides align to TRBD2. Sequencing was performed on Tregs sorted from blood. The origin of this receptor is a human donor in good health. DNA of the CDR3: TGTGCCAGCAGCCAGACTAGCGGGTTCTACACAGATACGCAGTATTTT. Translated: CASSQTSGFYTDTQYF.